This TCR beta chain appears in the sequencing data of a study of T cell responses to AZD1222 COVID-19 vaccine. The wider study: Samples with a second dose at about 4 or about 12 weeks were pooled together.

Generated by immunoSEQ multiplex PCR, the TCRdb table keeps only in-frame clones and is missing some. Among around 250,000 clones listed, 80% to 95% were seen once. Sequencing used peripheral blood, obtained on day 0 of AZD1222 vaccination. The sequence was collected from an adult in good health.

Written as DNA, the CDR3 is TGCAGCGTTCAACAGGGAGGTATCAATGAGCAGTTCTTC. Residues: CSVQQGGINEQFF. The chain has TRBV29-1 and TRBJ2-1; D assignment may be TRBD1 or TRBD2 (6 bases each). This CDR3 has 13 residues. Per the germline V gene, CDR1 is SQVTM and CDR2 is ANQGSEA. With 5 bases removed from V and 6 bases from J, the gap between germline ends came to 14 bases.